Listed below are T cell receptor beta chains from one sample, sequenced in a study of blood T cell repertoires in COVID-19. Data came from immunoSEQ multiplex PCR; TCRdb stores just in-frame clones and leaves some out. The data hold 50,000 to 65,000 clones, with around 85% observed a single time. Source material: peripheral blood. These receptors were collected from a human donor in a cohort sampled during active COVID-19. Both conserved end residues are part of each CDR3. The order of the fields is V gene, D gene, J gene, clone size, CDR3 DNA, CDR3 protein. D genes are given only for firm matches. Clone size, where shown, is once, few, many, or a class for clones that have expanded.

v_gene: TRBV5-5; d_gene: TRBD1; j_gene: TRBJ2-7; abundance: NA; CDR3nt: TGTGCCAGCAGCAGTCGGGACAGGGGTTACGACGAGCAGTACTTC; CDR3aa: CASSSRDRGYDEQYF
v_gene: TRBV19; d_gene: NA; j_gene: TRBJ2-1; abundance: NA; CDR3nt: TGTGCCAGTAGTCCTTACAGGGATCGGCCTAATGAGCAGTTCTTC; CDR3aa: CASSPYRDRPNEQFF
v_gene: TRBV7-9; d_gene: NA; j_gene: TRBJ2-7; abundance: few; CDR3nt: TGTGCCAGCAGCCCACGAGGCTCCTACGAGCAGTACTTC; CDR3aa: CASSPRGSYEQYF
v_gene: TRBV6-5; d_gene: TRBD1; j_gene: TRBJ1-5; abundance: once; CDR3nt: TGTGCCCACTCCGGGACAGGGGGCAGCAATCAGCCCCAGCATTTT; CDR3aa: CAHSGTGGSNQPQHF
v_gene: TRBV7-6; d_gene: TRBD1; j_gene: TRBJ2-1; abundance: NA; CDR3nt: TGTGCCAGCAGCTTAGCGCAGGGGGCCACTTGGGGTGAGCAGTTCTTC; CDR3aa: CASSLAQGATWGEQFF
v_gene: TRBV15; d_gene: TRBD2; j_gene: TRBJ2-2; abundance: NA; CDR3nt: TGTGCCACCAGCAGAGGAAGCGGGAGGGCCGTCACCGGGGAGCTGTTTTTT; CDR3aa: CATSRGSGRAVTGELFF
v_gene: TRBV11-3; d_gene: NA; j_gene: TRBJ2-1; abundance: few; CDR3nt: TGTGCCAGCAGCTTAGATCGGGTGGATAATGAGCAGTTCTTC; CDR3aa: CASSLDRVDNEQFF
v_gene: TRBV18; d_gene: NA; j_gene: TRBJ1-2; abundance: NA; CDR3nt: TGTGCCAGCTCACCGAACAGGGAAGATGGCTACACCTTC; CDR3aa: CASSPNREDGYTF
v_gene: TRBV27; d_gene: TRBD1; j_gene: TRBJ1-1; abundance: NA; CDR3nt: TGTGCCAGCGGTACGACAGGGACGAACACTGAAGCTTTCTTT; CDR3aa: CASGTTGTNTEAFF
v_gene: TRBV21-1; d_gene: NA; j_gene: TRBJ1-5; abundance: NA; CDR3nt: TGTGCCAGCAGCAAGTATCGGCAGGGCAATCAGCCCCAGCATTTT; CDR3aa: CASSKYRQGNQPQHF
v_gene: TRBV29-1; d_gene: NA; j_gene: TRBJ1-1; abundance: NA; CDR3nt: TGCAGCGTCCCTACCCAGGGTCTTGAAGCTTTCTTT; CDR3aa: CSVPTQGLEAFF
v_gene: TRBV12-5; d_gene: NA; j_gene: TRBJ2-7; abundance: few; CDR3nt: TGTGCTAGTGGTTTGCTAGGCGTGGGACACACTACCTACGAGCAGTACTTC; CDR3aa: CASGLLGVGHTTYEQYF
v_gene: TRBV6-5; d_gene: NA; j_gene: TRBJ1-6; abundance: NA; CDR3nt: TGTGCCAGCAGTTACTCGAGATGGGCCGGTAATTCACCCCTCCACTTT; CDR3aa: CASSYSRWAGNSPLHF
v_gene: TRBV27; d_gene: TRBD2; j_gene: TRBJ2-1; abundance: NA; CDR3nt: TGTGCCAGCAGTTTCGCGGGAGGGAATGAGCAGTTCTTC; CDR3aa: CASSFAGGNEQFF
v_gene: TRBV5-1; d_gene: TRBD1; j_gene: TRBJ1-6; abundance: NA; CDR3nt: TGCGCCAGCAGCTCTCGGACAGGGAGAAATTCACCCCTCCACTTT; CDR3aa: CASSSRTGRNSPLHF
v_gene: TRBV28; d_gene: TRBD2; j_gene: TRBJ2-5; abundance: NA; CDR3nt: TGTGCCAGCAGTTTATGGGGTAGCGGGAAAGAGACCCAGTACTTC; CDR3aa: CASSLWGSGKETQYF
v_gene: TRBV6-2/TRBV6-3; d_gene: NA; j_gene: TRBJ2-5; abundance: NA; CDR3nt: TGTGCCAGCAGCCACATAGGGAGCCAGTACTTC; CDR3aa: CASSHIGSQYF
v_gene: TRBV18; d_gene: NA; j_gene: TRBJ2-2; abundance: NA; CDR3nt: TGTGCCAGCCACCGTACCCACCTGACACAGGGTTCCACCGGGGAGCTGTTTTTT; CDR3aa: CASHRTHLTQGSTGELFF
v_gene: TRBV30; d_gene: NA; j_gene: TRBJ1-1; abundance: NA; CDR3nt: TGTGCCTGGAGTGTAGCTGAGAACACTGAAGCTTTCTTT; CDR3aa: CAWSVAENTEAFF
v_gene: TRBV15; d_gene: NA; j_gene: TRBJ2-4; abundance: NA; CDR3nt: TGTGCCACCAGCAGAGATCGGTCAGGGGTGGCCAAAAACATTCAGTACTTC; CDR3aa: CATSRDRSGVAKNIQYF
v_gene: TRBV28; d_gene: TRBD1; j_gene: TRBJ1-2; abundance: NA; CDR3nt: TGTGCCAGCAGTGCCCGGACAGGGAGCTATGGCTACACCTTC; CDR3aa: CASSARTGSYGYTF
v_gene: TRBV5-1; d_gene: TRBD2; j_gene: TRBJ2-1; abundance: NA; CDR3nt: TGCGCCAGCAGCTCTGGGACTAGCGGGGATTACAATGAGCAGTTCTTC; CDR3aa: CASSSGTSGDYNEQFF
v_gene: TRBV12-3/TRBV12-4; d_gene: TRBD1; j_gene: TRBJ2-5; abundance: NA; CDR3nt: TGTGCCAGCAGTTTGGGACAGGGACAGTACTTC; CDR3aa: CASSLGQGQYF
v_gene: TRBV5-4; d_gene: NA; j_gene: TRBJ1-3; abundance: NA; CDR3nt: TGTGCCAGCAGCTTAGGACAGCACTCTGGAAACACCATATATTTT; CDR3aa: CASSLGQHSGNTIYF
v_gene: TRBV7-9; d_gene: NA; j_gene: TRBJ2-3; abundance: NA; CDR3nt: TGTGCCAGCAGCTTAGGTGTATCCAGCACAGATACGCAGTATTTT; CDR3aa: CASSLGVSSTDTQYF
v_gene: TRBV12-3/TRBV12-4; d_gene: NA; j_gene: TRBJ2-7; abundance: few; CDR3nt: TGTGCCAGCAGTTTCTCCGGGAGTGGCGAGCAGTACTTC; CDR3aa: CASSFSGSGEQYF
v_gene: TRBV7-3; d_gene: TRBD1; j_gene: TRBJ1-3; abundance: NA; CDR3nt: TGTGCCAGCAGCATCGACGGGACAGGGGCCTCTGGAAACACCATATATTTT; CDR3aa: CASSIDGTGASGNTIYF
v_gene: TRBV30; d_gene: NA; j_gene: TRBJ2-2; abundance: few; CDR3nt: TGTGCCTGGAACCCTTATAAGCGACGCAACACCGGGGAGCTGTTTTTT; CDR3aa: CAWNPYKRRNTGELFF
v_gene: TRBV2; d_gene: TRBD1; j_gene: TRBJ2-2; abundance: NA; CDR3nt: TGTGCCAGCATTAATTCCGGGACAGGGAACACCGGGGAGCTGTTTTTT; CDR3aa: CASINSGTGNTGELFF
v_gene: TRBV25-1; d_gene: TRBD2; j_gene: TRBJ2-7; abundance: NA; CDR3nt: TGTGCCAGCAGTGAATGGGGGGGGAGTAGCCCGTACGAGCAGTACTTC; CDR3aa: CASSEWGGSSPYEQYF
v_gene: TRBV25-1; d_gene: TRBD2; j_gene: TRBJ2-3; abundance: NA; CDR3nt: TGTGCCAGCAGTGAATGGTCGGGCGGGGGGGAAGATACGCAGTATTTT; CDR3aa: CASSEWSGGGEDTQYF
v_gene: TRBV9; d_gene: TRBD2; j_gene: TRBJ2-1; abundance: NA; CDR3nt: TGTGCCAGCTTGAACACGGCTAGCGGGGGGGTTAGCGAGCAGTTCTTC; CDR3aa: CASLNTASGGVSEQFF
v_gene: TRBV14; d_gene: TRBD2; j_gene: TRBJ2-7; abundance: NA; CDR3nt: TGTGCCAGCAGCTCTCGACTAGCGGGAGGGCCTCGGGGAGAGCAGTACTTC; CDR3aa: CASSSRLAGGPRGEQYF
v_gene: TRBV30; d_gene: TRBD1; j_gene: TRBJ1-1; abundance: NA; CDR3nt: TGTGCCTGGAGTGTAGCAGGGGGCGAAGCTTTCTTT; CDR3aa: CAWSVAGGEAFF
v_gene: TRBV3-1/TRBV3-2; d_gene: TRBD2; j_gene: TRBJ2-7; abundance: once; CDR3nt: TGTGCCAGCAGCCAAGTGGGAGGGATGAGCGAGCAGTACTTC; CDR3aa: CASSQVGGMSEQYF
v_gene: TRBV7-7; d_gene: NA; j_gene: TRBJ2-2; abundance: NA; CDR3nt: TGTGCTAGCAGCTTGAACGGGGAGGCGGGGGAGCTGTTTTTT; CDR3aa: CASSLNGEAGELFF
v_gene: TRBV25-1; d_gene: NA; j_gene: TRBJ1-2; abundance: NA; CDR3nt: TGTGCCAGCAGTGATAAAGGCTACACCTTC; CDR3aa: CASSDKGYTF
v_gene: TRBV5-4; d_gene: TRBD2; j_gene: TRBJ2-5; abundance: NA; CDR3nt: TGTGCCAGCAGGCCGCCGGGGGGAGAGACCCAGTACTTC; CDR3aa: CASRPPGGETQYF
v_gene: TRBV11-2; d_gene: TRBD1; j_gene: TRBJ1-1; abundance: medium-sized; CDR3nt: TGTGCCAGCAGCCCAGAGGGGACAGGGTATCAAGCTTTCTTT; CDR3aa: CASSPEGTGYQAFF
v_gene: TRBV6-5; d_gene: NA; j_gene: TRBJ2-7; abundance: NA; CDR3nt: TGTGCCAGCAGGTTAAGCCTGGACGGGAACGAGCAGTACTTC; CDR3aa: CASRLSLDGNEQYF
v_gene: TRBV14; d_gene: TRBD2; j_gene: TRBJ2-7; abundance: NA; CDR3nt: TGTGCCAGCAGCCGGACTAGCGGGAGCTTCGAGCAGTACTTC; CDR3aa: CASSRTSGSFEQYF
v_gene: TRBV2; d_gene: NA; j_gene: TRBJ1-5; abundance: NA; CDR3nt: TGTGCCAGCAGTTATGACAGGTTCGGAAACAATCAGCCCCAGCATTTT; CDR3aa: CASSYDRFGNNQPQHF
v_gene: TRBV7-3; d_gene: TRBD1; j_gene: TRBJ1-2; abundance: NA; CDR3nt: TGTGCCAGCAGCAAAGAGACAGGGGCCGGCTACACCTTC; CDR3aa: CASSKETGAGYTF
v_gene: TRBV6-6; d_gene: TRBD2; j_gene: TRBJ2-5; abundance: NA; CDR3nt: TGTGCCAGCAGTTTAGCGGGGGGAGAGACCCAGTACTTC; CDR3aa: CASSLAGGETQYF
v_gene: TRBV2; d_gene: TRBD1; j_gene: TRBJ1-5; abundance: NA; CDR3nt: TGTGCCAGCAGCTGGACAGGGGGTTTCGGCAATCAGCCCCAGCATTTT; CDR3aa: CASSWTGGFGNQPQHF
v_gene: TRBV3-1/TRBV3-2; d_gene: NA; j_gene: TRBJ2-7; abundance: NA; CDR3nt: TGTGCCAGCAGCGTACAGGGAACCCCTCCCTACGAGCAGTACTTC; CDR3aa: CASSVQGTPPYEQYF
v_gene: TRBV30; d_gene: NA; j_gene: TRBJ2-2; abundance: once; CDR3nt: TGTGCCTCCTCCAGGGAATGGAGAAACACCGGGGAGCTGTTTTTT; CDR3aa: CASSREWRNTGELFF
v_gene: TRBV3-1/TRBV3-2; d_gene: NA; j_gene: TRBJ2-1; abundance: NA; CDR3nt: TGTGCCAGCAGCCAAGATGAGAGGAGAAGCAACTACAATGAGCAGTTCTTC; CDR3aa: CASSQDERRSNYNEQFF
v_gene: TRBV21-1; d_gene: NA; j_gene: TRBJ2-3; abundance: NA; CDR3nt: TGTGCCAGCAGCAGATTTCTAGCGGGGGTATCCGATACGCAGTATTTT; CDR3aa: CASSRFLAGVSDTQYF
v_gene: TRBV7-9; d_gene: NA; j_gene: TRBJ1-4; abundance: NA; CDR3nt: TGTGCCAGCAGCCCCGCAGACAGTTCAACTAATGAAAAACTGTTTTTT; CDR3aa: CASSPADSSTNEKLFF
v_gene: TRBV7-2; d_gene: NA; j_gene: TRBJ2-2; abundance: NA; CDR3nt: TGTGCCAGCAGCTTTCTTGGGGCAGCCGCGGCAGGGGAGCTGTTTTTT; CDR3aa: CASSFLGAAAAGELFF
v_gene: TRBV5-4; d_gene: NA; j_gene: TRBJ2-2; abundance: NA; CDR3nt: TGTGCCAGCAGCCCAATAAGGGGGGGTCCCGGGGAGCTGTTTTTT; CDR3aa: CASSPIRGGPGELFF
v_gene: TRBV7-9; d_gene: TRBD1; j_gene: TRBJ2-5; abundance: NA; CDR3nt: TGTGCCAGCAGCCGGACAGGGGGCGGGGAGACCCAGTACTTC; CDR3aa: CASSRTGGGETQYF